The TCR beta chain under discussion was sequenced for a study of blood T cell repertoires in COVID-19. The germline V gene encodes CDR1 GTSNPN and CDR2 SVGIG (reference sequence). The CDR3 is 15 residues long. Trimming stripped 3 bases from V and 10 bases from J, with 19 bases between. In the original workflow: Cell counts per sample came from amplifying reference gene primers. Some clones are missing from TCRdb's copy, which holds only in-frame ones; the method was immunoSEQ multiplex PCR. That table furnishes V, J and clone size, whereas the DNA furnished D and trimming. The data show over 120,000 clones, with 85% to 90% seen just once and 35% to 40% held by the top ten.

The V and J genes are TRBV30 and TRBJ1-6, with D tentatively TRBD1 (5 bases). This TCR was sampled from a man aged 50 to 59 who had recovered from COVID-19. The sequencing input was peripheral blood. DNA for the CDR3: TGTGCCTGGAGCGGGGGGGGAGACTTTTCCTCACCCCTCCACTTT. Protein: CAWSGGGDFSSPLHF.